The present entry profiles one T cell receptor beta chain with its context. The antigen is unknown. Using immunoSEQ multiplex PCR, the repertoire was profiled, and TCRdb retains in-frame clones only, with some absent. The sample has about 24,000 clones, about 80% seen once. Time point of the sample: cycle 4 day 1 (C4D1), after more than five weeks of nivolumab. Following autologous stem cell transplantation, relapse occurred in every patient, and exposure to brentuximab vedotin varied. The sample belongs to a study of PD-1 blockade in classical Hodgkin lymphoma. V lost 4 bases and J 6 bases, leaving 5 bases between the germline ends. Germline lookup yields CDR1 SGHDT and CDR2 YYEEEE. CDR3 size: 11 residues. Study-wide results and limits: The authors excluded patients who started nivolumab under 1 year after ASCT. Newly diagnosed patients were reported to start with lower TCR diversity than healthy donors. Causes of the repertoire differences remain undefined, possibly disease activity or prior therapy.

The TCR comes from a human donor with classical Hodgkin lymphoma. This chain uses TRBV5-6 with TRBJ2-1; no reliable D call. Sample: peripheral blood mononuclear cells (PBMCs), taken before the fourth cycle of nivolumab. The CDR3 DNA follows: TGTGCCAGCAGCGCCTCCAATGAGCAGTTCTTC. Translating gives CASSASNEQFF.